The 5 T cell receptor beta chains below come from one sample, sequenced in a study of early T cells in non-severe SARS-CoV-2 infection. TCRdb reprocessed the 5' RACE reads with MiXCR, giving one entry per CDR3 protein. Among about 60,000 distinct CDR3 sequences listed, about 13% were seen once. Sequencing was done on a sample of whole blood. These receptors all stem from an adult who was a healthcare worker with PCR-confirmed SARS-CoV-2 infection or an uninfected control (not recorded which).

This chain uses TRBV15 with TRBJ1-6; no reliable D call. The CDR3 extends over 16 amino acids. Germline CDR1 is LNHNV and CDR2 is YYDKDF (reference sequence). V was cut by 1 base and J by 6 bases, with 13 bases left in between. This CDR3 is CATSRGEPSSNSPLHF. The CDR3, as DNA: TGTGCCACCAGCAGAGGAGAACCTTCAAGTAATTCACCCCTCCACTTT. Variable domain in full (rest from reference TRBV15 and TRBJ1-6): DAMVIQNPRYQVTQFGKPVTLSCSQTLNHNVMYWYQQKSSQAPKLLFHYYDKDFNNEADTPDNFQSRRPNTSFCFLDIRSPGLGDTAMYLCATSRGEPSSNSPLHFGNGTRLTVT.

This clonotype was seen more than once but under ten times. DNA for the CDR3: TGTGCCAGCGGACGAGGACAGAATCGTCAACATGAGCAGTTCTTC. This encodes CASGRGQNRQHEQFF. This sequence joins TRBV2 and TRBJ2-1, with D tentatively TRBD1 (6 bases). The CDR3 consists of 15 residues. V gave up 8 bases and J gave up 8 bases, with 22 bases separating them. Germline V gene lookup returns CDR1 SNHLY and CDR2 FYNNEI.

This chain links TRBV6-1 with TRBJ1-2; the D gene is possibly TRBD1 (6 bases). V was clipped by 9 bases and J by 0 bases, with 8 bases between them. The CDR3 contains 12 residues. Germline CDR1 is MNHNS and CDR2 is SASEGT. CDR3 region: CASRTANYGYTF. As DNA, the CDR3 is TGTGCCAGTCGGACAGCTAACTATGGCTACACCTTC.

In this sample, this clonotype turned up a few times. This sequence joins TRBV28 and TRBJ2-6; D is unclear. CDR1 MDHEN and CDR2 SYDVKM come from the germline V gene. The V end was cut by 5 bases, the J end by 0 bases, with 8 bases between. The CDR3 has 15 amino acids. The CDR3, as DNA: TGTGCCAGCAGTGATGCTAGCTCTGGGGCCAACGTCCTGACTTTC. Amino acid sequence: CASSDASSGANVLTF.

The chain couples TRBV7-9 to TRBJ2-3; TRBD1 might be the D (5 bases). This CDR3 region has 15 residues. Germline assignment: CDR1 SEHNR and CDR2 FQNEAQ (reference sequence). The germline V and J ends were trimmed by 2 bases and 6 bases, with 15 bases remaining between them. CDR3 DNA sequence: TGTGCCAGCAGCTTAAAAGGCAGGGTAACGGATACGCAGTATTTT. Its protein is CASSLKGRVTDTQYF.